This T cell receptor (beta chain) was identified during a study of blood T cell repertoires in COVID-19. Study summary: Sources were T cells, B-cell-depleted T cells, or PBMCs; the material itself was cDNA or gDNA.

Germline V gene lookup returns CDR1 SGHDN and CDR2 FVKESK. CDR3 length equals 16 residues. V lost 1 base and J lost 0, with 10 bases in between. The repertoire was sequenced with immunoSEQ multiplex PCR; TCRdb's copy has only in-frame clones and lacks some. The sample lists around 220,000 clones, roughly 84% seen once, with approximately 2.2% in the top ten. Sequencing input: peripheral blood. This receptor was obtained from a woman between 35 and 50 years old who had recovered from COVID-19. The chain recombines TRBV14 with TRBJ2-4, with D tentatively TRBD2 (5 bases). CDR3 sequence (DNA): TGTGCCAGCAGCCAAGTAGGCGGGTTAGCCAAAAACATTCAGTACTTC. Its translation is CASSQVGGLAKNIQYF.